These 12 T cell receptor beta chains share one sample of origin, sequenced in a study of cytomegalovirus exposure and HLA in healthy donors. The study ran its PCR with 60 Vbeta and 13 Jbeta primers. Libraries were prepared by immunoSEQ multiplex PCR; TCRdb keeps only in-frame clonotypes and omits some of them. The data show 150,000 to 200,000 clones, approximately 80% seen once. Material: PBMCs. All receptors come from a woman aged 18-29 years in good health and CMV-seropositive.

This sequence joins TRBV7-9 and TRBJ1-2; TRBD1 is a possible D gene (5 bases). V was cut by 1 base and J by 4 bases, with 13 bases left in between. The CDR3 runs 15 residues. Germline V gives CDR1 SEHNR, CDR2 FQNEAQ (reference sequence). The CDR3 sequence: CASSLGDRPSYGYTF. Written as DNA, the CDR3 is TGTGCCAGCAGCTTAGGTGACAGACCTAGCTATGGCTACACCTTC. Combining the CDR3 with reference TRBV7-9 and TRBJ1-2 gives the whole variable domain DTGVSQNPRHKITKRGQNVTFRCDPISEHNRLYWYRQTLGQGPEFLTYFQNEAQLEKSRLLSDRFSAERPKGSFSTLEIQRTEQGDSAMYLCASSLGDRPSYGYTFGSGTRLTVV.

The chain links TRBV19 to TRBJ1-1, with unresolved D. Germline CDR1 and CDR2: LNHDA and SQIVND (reference sequence). With 5 bases removed from V and 1 base from J, the gap between germline ends came to 14 bases. The CDR3 is 15 residues long. CDR3 sequence: CASSAKNSGNTEAFF. The CDR3 region has the DNA TGTGCCAGTAGTGCCAAGAACTCCGGGAACACTGAAGCTTTCTTT.

V is TRBV14 and J is TRBJ2-7; D gene unclear. The germline V and J ends were trimmed by 3 bases and 0 bases, with 6 bases remaining between them. This CDR3 spans 13 amino acids. Germline CDR1 and CDR2: SGHDN and FVKESK. CDR3 nucleotides: TGTGCCAGCAGCCATTTTAGCTCCTACGAGCAGTACTTC. It codes for CASSHFSSYEQYF.

Here the CDR3 reads CASSQTSTTAYEQYF. The CDR3 DNA follows: TGTGCCAGCAGCCAAACCTCGACGACAGCCTACGAGCAGTACTTC. The rearrangement uses TRBV9 and TRBJ2-7; a possible D gene is TRBD1 (5 bases). CDR3 length equals 15 residues. Germline lookup yields CDR1 SGDLS and CDR2 YYNGEE. V shed 4 bases and J shed 2 bases, with 16 bases lying between them.

The chain is built from TRBV9 and TRBJ1-1; 8 bases match TRBD1. J was trimmed by 4 bases and V by 4 bases; bases with no gene match: 6. CDR3 size: 14 residues. Germline-derived CDR1 and CDR2 are SGDLS and YYNGEE. The CDR3 loop is CASSKQGGGTEAFF. CDR3 bases: TGTGCCAGCAGCAAACAGGGGGGCGGCACTGAAGCTTTCTTT.

This clone appeared a few times. The chain joins TRBV18 to TRBJ2-5, with D uncertain. CDR1 and CDR2 from the germline V gene are KGHSH and LQKENI. The CDR3 extends over 13 amino acids. V was clipped by 2 bases and J by 2 bases, with 6 bases between them. For the CDR3, the DNA is TGTGCCAGCTCACCAGCGGTACAAGAGACCCAGTACTTC. Amino acid sequence: CASSPAVQETQYF.

This chain joins TRBV6-1 and TRBJ2-7, with a weak D call TRBD2 (8 bases). The CDR3 length is 13 residues. V lost 3 bases and J 9 bases, leaving 15 bases between the germline ends. Germline CDR1 MNHNS, CDR2 SASEGT. The CDR3 nucleotides are TGTGCCAGCAGTGAGAGGGGGCGGGAGGCGCAGTACTTC. Protein sequence: CASSERGREAQYF.

For this clone: Other DNA sequences within the sample encode an identical CDR3. The chain combines TRBV27 with TRBJ2-1; 12 bases line up with TRBD2. Germline CDR1 reads MNHEY; CDR2 reads SMNVEV (reference sequence). This CDR3 region has 15 residues. The J segment lost 7 bases and the V segment lost 2 bases, leaving 3 bases of the junction unmatched. The CDR3 region is CASSLLAGGYNEQFF. The CDR3 region has the DNA TGTGCCAGCAGTTTACTAGCGGGGGGGTATAATGAGCAGTTCTTC.

The chain carries TRBV19 and TRBJ1-5, with 7 bases lining up with TRBD1. V gave up 6 bases and J gave up 7 bases; unmatched junction bases: 12. The CDR3 runs to 15 residues. From germline, CDR1 is LNHDA and CDR2 SQIVND (reference sequence). Here the CDR3 DNA reads TGTGCCAGTAGGTCACAGGGGAGAAATGGACAGCCCCAGCATTTT. Residues: CASRSQGRNGQPQHF.

This chain joins TRBV11-1 and TRBJ1-1; a possible D gene is TRBD1 (6 bases). The germline V gene has CDR1 SGHAT and CDR2 FQDESV (reference sequence). The CDR3 runs to 10 residues. The V end lost 11 bases, the J end lost 3 bases, and 7 bases lay between the germline ends. In DNA form, the CDR3 reads TGTGCCTCAGGGGACACTGAAGCTTTCTTT. This sequence encodes CASGDTEAFF.

This chain links TRBV5-1 with TRBJ1-3, with TRBD1 identical over 9 bases. Germline CDR1 and CDR2: SGHRS and YFSETQ. CDR3 length: 16 residues. J gave up 4 bases and V 4 bases, and 9 bases lay outside the gene matches. DNA for the CDR3: TGCGCCAGCAGCGCGGGGACAGGGAATAGAGGAAACACCATATATTTT. Protein product: CASSAGTGNRGNTIYF. Based on the CDR3 plus reference TRBV5-1 and TRBJ1-3, the full variable domain is KAGVTQTPRYLIKTRGQQVTLSCSPISGHRSVSWYQQTPGQGLQFLFEYFSETQRNKGNFPGRFSGRQFSNSRSEMNVSTLELGDSALYLCASSAGTGNRGNTIYFGEGSWLTVV.

This chain uses TRBV5-1 with TRBJ2-3, with 12 nucleotides matching TRBD2. V trimming: 4 bases; J trimming: 6 bases; junction bases outside the gene matches: 12. The germline V gene encodes CDR1 SGHRS and CDR2 YFSETQ. The CDR3 length is 17 residues. CDR3 DNA: TGCGCCAGCAGCCTTTATGCGACTAGCGGGGGATCCGATACGCAGTATTTT. This gives the protein CASSLYATSGGSDTQYF.